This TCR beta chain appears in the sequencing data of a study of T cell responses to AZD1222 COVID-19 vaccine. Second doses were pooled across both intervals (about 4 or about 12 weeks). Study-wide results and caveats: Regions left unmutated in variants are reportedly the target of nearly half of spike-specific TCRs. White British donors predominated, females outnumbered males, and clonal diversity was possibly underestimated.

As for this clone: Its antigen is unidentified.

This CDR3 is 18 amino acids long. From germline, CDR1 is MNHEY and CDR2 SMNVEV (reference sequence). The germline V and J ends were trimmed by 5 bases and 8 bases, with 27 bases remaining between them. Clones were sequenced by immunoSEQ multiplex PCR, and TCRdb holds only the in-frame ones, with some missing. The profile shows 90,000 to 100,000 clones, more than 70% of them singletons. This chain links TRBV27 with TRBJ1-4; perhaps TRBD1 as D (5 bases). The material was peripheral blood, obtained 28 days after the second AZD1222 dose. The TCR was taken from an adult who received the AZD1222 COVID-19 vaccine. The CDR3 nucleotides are TGTGCCAGCAGTACAGATCCTTCATTCCAGGGTATCGGGGAAAAACTGTTTTTT. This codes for CASSTDPSFQGIGEKLFF.